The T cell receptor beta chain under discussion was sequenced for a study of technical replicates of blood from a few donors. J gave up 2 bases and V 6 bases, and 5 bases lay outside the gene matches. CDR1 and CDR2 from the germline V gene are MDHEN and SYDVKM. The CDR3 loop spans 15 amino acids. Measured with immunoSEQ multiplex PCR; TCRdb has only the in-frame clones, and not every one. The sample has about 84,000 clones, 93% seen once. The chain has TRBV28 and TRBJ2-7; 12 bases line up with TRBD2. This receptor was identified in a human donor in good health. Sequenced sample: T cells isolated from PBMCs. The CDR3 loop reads CASRETSGGAYEQYF. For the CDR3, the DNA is TGTGCCAGCAGGGAGACTAGCGGGGGAGCCTACGAGCAGTACTTC.